The clone carrying this T cell receptor (beta chain) came up a few times. These data are taken from a study of response to subunit inactivated influenza vaccine. TCRdb reprocessed the RT-PCR reads with MiXCR, giving one entry per CDR3 protein. The sample lists around 500,000 distinct CDR3 sequences; about a tenth were seen once. The germline V gene has CDR1 SGHTA and CDR2 FQGNSA. V was clipped by 5 bases and J by 8 bases; unmatched bases: 9. There are 14 residues in the CDR3. This TCR came from a man in his fifties who received an inactivated influenza vaccine. The chain has TRBV7-2 and TRBJ2-1, with 7 bases lining up with TRBD1. Sequencing was performed on PBMCs from blood, taken roughly 46 days after vaccination. The CDR3 bases are TGTGCCAGCAGCACCCGACAGGGACCCGATGAGCAGTTCTTC. Protein sequence: CASSTRQGPDEQFF.